This T cell receptor beta chain was found in a study of Ad26.COV2.S vaccination and SARS-CoV-2 variants. The treatment: 15 to 20 received Ad26.COV2.S at low or high dose, single or two shots; 5 received placebo; per-sample allocation not given. Day 63 after the first injection of vaccine or placebo was the sampling time. Based in Boston, the donor was an adult of 18-55 years. The CDR3 spans 15 residues. From germline, CDR1 is MDHEN and CDR2 SYDVKM. V lost 4 bases and J 3 bases, leaving 15 bases between the germline ends. Sequenced by immunoSEQ multiplex PCR; TCRdb stores in-frame clones only, minus some. The profile shows 300,000 to 400,000 clones, about 89% of them singletons.

The sample in question was peripheral blood, obtained in a trial of Ad26.COV2.S vaccine versus placebo. J is TRBJ1-2 and V is TRBV28; no firm D call. This TCR was recovered from a person aged 18-65 years who received the Ad26.COV2.S COVID-19 vaccine or a placebo. The CDR3 protein is CASSSSPSGDYGYTF. CDR3 nucleotides: TGTGCCAGCAGTTCCTCACCTAGCGGGGACTATGGCTACACCTTC.